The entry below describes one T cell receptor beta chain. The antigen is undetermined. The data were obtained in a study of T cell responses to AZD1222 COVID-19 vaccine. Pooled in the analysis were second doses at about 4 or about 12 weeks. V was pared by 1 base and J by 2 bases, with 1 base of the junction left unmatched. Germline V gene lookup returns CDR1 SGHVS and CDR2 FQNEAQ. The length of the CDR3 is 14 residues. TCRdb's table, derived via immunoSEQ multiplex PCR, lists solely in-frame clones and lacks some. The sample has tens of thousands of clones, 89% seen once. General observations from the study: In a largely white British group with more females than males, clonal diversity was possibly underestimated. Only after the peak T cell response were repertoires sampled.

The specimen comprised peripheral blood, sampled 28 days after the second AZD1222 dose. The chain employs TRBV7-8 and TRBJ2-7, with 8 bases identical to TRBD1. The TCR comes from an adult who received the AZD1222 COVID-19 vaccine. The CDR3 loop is CASSLDRGAYEQYF. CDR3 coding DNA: TGTGCCAGCAGCTTAGACAGGGGGGCCTACGAGCAGTACTTC.